A single sample gave rise to the 27 T cell receptor beta chains below, sequenced in a study of control samples from healthy donors and cancer patients. Clones were read by immunoSEQ multiplex PCR, and TCRdb kept only the in-frame ones, dropping some. The data show roughly 120,000 clones, approximately 91% seen once. Input material: blood. The source is a woman under 30 in good health.

The gene calls are TRBV15 and TRBJ1-2; D gene ambiguous. V shed 3 bases and J shed 4 bases, with 12 bases lying between them. In germline, CDR1 is LNHNV, CDR2 YYDKDF (reference sequence). The CDR3 covers 14 residues. CDR3 DNA sequence: TGTGCCACCAGCAGCTCCAGGACTTCCTATGGCTACACCTTC. This gives the protein CATSSSRTSYGYTF.

The rearrangement joins TRBV10-3 to TRBJ1-2; the D gene is possibly TRBD1 (6 bases). V was pared by 2 bases and J by 4 bases, with 8 bases between. This CDR3 contains 13 residues. Germline V CDR1 and CDR2: ENHRY, SYGVKD. The CDR3 is CAISERDTYGYTF. The CDR3 nucleotides read TGTGCCATCAGTGAGCGGGACACCTATGGCTACACCTTC.

This clone occurred once. The chain recombines TRBV7-9 with TRBJ2-5; perhaps TRBD1 as D (5 bases). This CDR3 comprises 15 residues. Germline lookup yields CDR1 SEHNR and CDR2 FQNEAQ (reference sequence). Trimming removed 7 bases at V and 4 bases at J, with 19 bases between. CDR3 loop: CASTGFPFQGETQYF. In DNA form, the CDR3 reads TGTGCCAGCACAGGGTTCCCCTTCCAAGGAGAGACCCAGTACTTC.

J is TRBJ2-5 and V is TRBV12-3 or TRBV12-4; a possible D gene is TRBD1 (7 bases). V was clipped by 5 bases and J by 4 bases, with 8 bases between them. The CDR3 length is 12 residues. The CDR3 coding sequence is TGTGCCAGCAGTCAGGGGGGAGAGACCCAGTACTTC. Its translation is CASSQGGETQYF.

The chain has TRBV11-2 and TRBJ2-5, with D tentatively TRBD2 (6 bases). Germline V lookup: CDR1 SGHAT, CDR2 FQNNGV. Trimming removed 5 bases at V and 2 bases at J, with 15 bases between. CDR3 length: 15 amino acids. The CDR3, as DNA: TGTGCCAGCAGCCGCATCCTGGCGGGACAAGAGACCCAGTACTTC. As protein: CASSRILAGQETQYF.

V usage is TRBV4-3 and J usage is TRBJ1-3; no clear D. Germline V lookup: CDR1 LGHNA, CDR2 YSLEER. Trimming cost V 0 bases and J 0 bases, with 9 bases left between them. This CDR3 spans 16 amino acids. The CDR3 is CASSQDMGSSGNTIYF. CDR3 coding DNA: TGCGCCAGCAGCCAAGATATGGGATCCTCTGGAAACACCATATATTTT.

On this clone itself: The identical CDR3 is also encoded by other nucleotide sequences in the sample. This chain joins TRBV5-1 and TRBJ1-5; D call uncertain. Trimming left V 0 bases short and J 3 bases short, with 4 bases between. The CDR3 length is 13 residues. Germline CDR1 SGHRS, CDR2 YFSETQ. CDR3 sequence: CASSLGSNQPQHF. The CDR3 DNA sequence: TGCGCCAGCAGCTTGGGTTCCAATCAGCCCCAGCATTTT. The full variable domain, in which reference TRBV5-1 and TRBJ1-5 provide the parts outside the CDR3, is KAGVTQTPRYLIKTRGQQVTLSCSPISGHRSVSWYQQTPGQGLQFLFEYFSETQRNKGNFPGRFSGRQFSNSRSEMNVSTLELGDSALYLCASSLGSNQPQHFGDGTRLSIL.

The rearrangement joins TRBV7-9 to TRBJ1-2; 8 nucleotides line up with TRBD1. Trimming took 3 bases from V and 3 from J; bases not matched to a gene: 6. Germline V gives CDR1 SEHNR, CDR2 FQNEAQ (reference sequence). The CDR3 sequence is 15 residues long. The CDR3 reads CASSFNPGQDYGYTF. The CDR3 DNA sequence: TGTGCCAGCAGCTTTAACCCGGGACAGGACTATGGCTACACCTTC.

The rearrangement links TRBV18 to TRBJ2-3; TRBD2 aligns across 7 bases. The CDR3 covers 14 residues. The germline V gene has CDR1 KGHSH and CDR2 LQKENI. V dropped 8 bases and J dropped 7; count of bases not matched to a gene: 12. CDR3 region: CASQPSGSVNTQYF. The DNA for the CDR3 is TGTGCCAGCCAACCTAGCGGTTCGGTAAATACGCAGTATTTT.

The rearrangement links TRBV2 to TRBJ2-7; 11 positions agree with TRBD2. CDR1 and CDR2 (germline): SNHLY, FYNNEI. Trimming cost V 2 bases and J 2 bases; bases outside gene matches: 2. This CDR3 is 15 amino acids long. The CDR3 nucleotides read TGTGCCAGCAGTGAAACTAGCGGGGGTACCTACGAGCAGTACTTC. Translated: CASSETSGGTYEQYF.

The V gene is TRBV18, the J gene TRBJ2-5; 9 bases map to TRBD2. The CDR3 runs to 14 residues. CDR1 KGHSH and CDR2 LQKENI come from the germline V gene. After removal of 3 bases from V and 3 bases from J, the junction contained 2 bases not matched to a gene. The CDR3 region has the DNA TGTGCCAGCTCACCGGGACTAGCAAAAGAGACCCAGTACTTC. Translating gives CASSPGLAKETQYF. Full variable domain (outside the CDR3, taken from reference TRBV18 and TRBJ2-5): NAGVMQNPRHLVRRRGQEARLRCSPMKGHSHVYWYRQLPEEGLKFMVYLQKENIIDESGMPKERFSAEFPKEGPSILRIQQVVRGDSAAYFCASSPGLAKETQYFGPGTRLLVL.

The V gene is TRBV6-2 or TRBV6-3, the J gene TRBJ1-5; D call uncertain. V was clipped by 0 bases and J by 8 bases, with 11 bases between them. The CDR3 loop spans 14 amino acids. Germline V gene lookup returns CDR1 MNHEY and CDR2 SVGEGT. The CDR3: CASSYSSAVEPQHF. In nucleotides, the CDR3 is TGTGCCAGCAGTTACTCGTCCGCCGTGGAGCCCCAGCATTTT.

V gene TRBV2 combines with J gene TRBJ2-1, with TRBD1 as a possible D gene (5 bases). The germline V and J ends were trimmed by 7 bases and 9 bases, with 13 bases remaining between them. From germline, CDR1 is SNHLY and CDR2 FYNNEI. The CDR3 is made up of 12 amino acids. As DNA, the CDR3 is TGTGCCAGCAAGGGGCTTCAAGGTGAGCAGTTCTTC. This sequence encodes CASKGLQGEQFF.

The chain has TRBV27 and TRBJ2-7; the match to TRBD1 covers 12 bases. The CDR3 runs to 14 residues. Germline V gives CDR1 MNHEY, CDR2 SMNVEV (reference sequence). V was clipped by 3 bases and J by 6 bases; unmatched bases: 3. The CDR3 coding sequence is TGTGCCAGCAGTTTGGGGACAGGGGGCCCCGAGCAGTACTTC. It specifies CASSLGTGGPEQYF.

The chain carries TRBV28 and TRBJ2-1; maybe TRBD1 (6 bases). The length of the CDR3 is 15 residues. V was clipped by 2 bases and J by 7 bases, with 15 bases between them. Germline values: CDR1 MDHEN, CDR2 SYDVKM. The CDR3 here is CASSLIQGIGNEQFF. Written as DNA, the CDR3 is TGTGCCAGCAGTTTAATCCAGGGGATTGGGAATGAGCAGTTCTTC.

The V call is TRBV29-1, the J call TRBJ2-6; a possible D gene is TRBD1 (5 bases). Germline V CDR1 and CDR2: SQVTM, ANQGSEA. The CDR3 is 16 amino acids. The V gene lost 4 bases and the J gene lost 1 base, with 14 bases spanning the gap. CDR3 DNA: TGCAGCGTTGGGATAGGGGCCCAATCTGGGGCCAACGTCCTGACTTTC. The encoded protein is CSVGIGAQSGANVLTF.

This rearrangement joins TRBV5-8 to TRBJ1-4; TRBD1 matches 9 bases. The CDR3 sequence is 15 residues long. The junction had 2 bases not matched to a gene; V was cut back by 2 bases and J by 3 bases. CDR1 and CDR2 from the germline V gene are SGHTS and YDEGEE. The CDR3 region is CASSLTGGSNEKLFF. The CDR3, as DNA: TGTGCCAGCAGCTTAACAGGGGGCTCTAATGAAAAACTGTTTTTT.

This sequence joins TRBV4-2 and TRBJ2-7; the match to TRBD1 covers 8 bases. The CDR3 has 20 amino acids. J gave up 1 base and V 1 base, and 18 bases lay outside the gene matches. Germline V gives CDR1 LGHNA, CDR2 YNFKEQ. The CDR3 is CASSQVLLSGTGGISYEQYF. CDR3 DNA sequence: TGTGCCAGCAGCCAAGTTTTGTTATCGGGGACAGGTGGGATTTCCTACGAGCAGTACTTC.

The chain has TRBV6-1 and TRBJ1-1; D possibly corresponds to TRBD1 (6 bases). V lost 3 bases and J 1 base, leaving 24 bases between the germline ends. The CDR3 extends over 19 amino acids. The germline V gene has CDR1 MNHNS and CDR2 SASEGT. The CDR3 sequence: CASSDVKRLGADKNTEAFF. DNA of the CDR3: TGTGCCAGCAGTGACGTTAAGCGGTTGGGGGCGGATAAGAACACTGAAGCTTTCTTT.

This clone was detected only once. The chain carries TRBV29-1 and TRBJ2-1; 8 nucleotides match TRBD1. The V segment lost 8 bases and the J segment 8 bases; nucleotides outside the gene matches: 8. Germline CDR1 and CDR2: SQVTM and ANQGSEA. The CDR3 has 12 amino acids. The CDR3 DNA sequence: TGCAGCACACGCAGGGGGCTGGATGAGCAGTTCTTC. Its translation: CSTRRGLDEQFF.

Written as DNA, the CDR3 is TGTGCCAGCAGCTTTCGGGGGGAGACCCAGTACTTC. It yields the protein CASSFRGETQYF. The chain employs TRBV7-2 and TRBJ2-5, with D maybe TRBD2 (6 bases). The germline gives CDR1 SGHTA, CDR2 FQGNSA. This CDR3 has 12 residues. The germline V and J ends were trimmed by 3 bases and 5 bases, with 7 bases remaining between them.

V is TRBV10-2 and J is TRBJ2-6; 11 nucleotides match TRBD1. With V trimmed by 6 bases and J by 1 base, 2 bases remained unmatched. This CDR3 has 16 amino acids. The germline V gene has CDR1 WSHSY and CDR2 SAAADI. CDR3 in amino acids: CASSRDRGSGANVLTF. CDR3 DNA sequence: TGCGCCAGCAGCCGGGACAGGGGGTCTGGGGCCAACGTCCTGACTTTC.

The gene calls are TRBV6-2 or TRBV6-3 and TRBJ1-2; maybe TRBD1 (6 bases). CDR1 is MNHEY, CDR2 SVGEGT, per germline. V shed 7 bases and J shed 3 bases, with 18 bases lying between them. The CDR3 runs 15 residues. This CDR3 is CASNPWGGSDYGYTF. The CDR3 nucleotides read TGTGCCAGCAACCCTTGGGGGGGCTCGGACTATGGCTACACCTTC.

Turning to this clone: At one end, the junction sequence differs from germline, possibly due to a read error. The chain uses TRBV27 and TRBJ2-7; TRBD2 matches at 12 bases. Germline-derived CDR1 and CDR2 are MNHEY and SMNVEV (reference sequence). The CDR3 is made up of 10 amino acids. Written as DNA, the CDR3 is TGTGCCAGCAATTGGACTAGCGGGGTCTTC. Protein sequence: CASNWTSGVF.

The chain links TRBV28 to TRBJ2-2, with D maybe TRBD1 (7 bases). The CDR3 sequence is 16 residues long. From germline, CDR1 is MDHEN and CDR2 SYDVKM. Trimming left V 7 bases short and J 6 bases short, with 21 bases between. CDR3 nucleotide sequence: TGTGCCAGCATCTCGGGGGCAGGGGGGTTCGCCGGGGAGCTGTTTTTT. It encodes CASISGAGGFAGELFF. Looking up the rest from reference TRBV28 and TRBJ2-2 gives the full variable domain: DVKVTQSSRYLVKRTGEKVFLECVQDMDHENMFWYRQDPGLGLRLIYFSYDVKMKEKGDIPEGYSVSREKKERFSLILESASTNQTSMYLCASISGAGGFAGELFFGEGSRLTVL.

This chain connects TRBV27 to TRBJ1-6; D uncertain. The CDR3 spans 13 residues. Germline lookup yields CDR1 MNHEY and CDR2 SMNVEV (reference sequence). Trimming took off 3 bases at V and 7 bases at J, with 7 bases between the two ends. CDR3 sequence: CASSFRANSPLHF. CDR3 DNA: TGTGCCAGCAGTTTCCGGGCCAATTCACCCCTCCACTTT.

The V gene is TRBV29-1, the J gene TRBJ2-7; D perhaps matches TRBD1 (6 bases). CDR3 length: 12 amino acids. V shed 5 bases and J shed 6 bases, with 14 bases lying between them. The V gene's germline CDR1 is SQVTM and CDR2 ANQGSEA. The CDR3: CSVPGHLSEQYF. The CDR3 coding sequence is TGCAGCGTTCCGGGACACCTTTCCGAGCAGTACTTC.